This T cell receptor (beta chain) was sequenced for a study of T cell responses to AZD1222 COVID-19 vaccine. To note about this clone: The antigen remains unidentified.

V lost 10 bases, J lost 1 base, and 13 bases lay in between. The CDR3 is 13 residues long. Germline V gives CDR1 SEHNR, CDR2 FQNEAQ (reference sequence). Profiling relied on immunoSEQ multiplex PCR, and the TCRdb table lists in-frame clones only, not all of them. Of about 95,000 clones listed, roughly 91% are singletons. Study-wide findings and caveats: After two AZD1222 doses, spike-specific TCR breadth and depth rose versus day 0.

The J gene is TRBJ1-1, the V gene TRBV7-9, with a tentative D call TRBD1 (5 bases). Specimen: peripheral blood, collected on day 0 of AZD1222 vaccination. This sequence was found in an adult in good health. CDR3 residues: CAISWGPNTEAFF. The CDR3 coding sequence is TGTGCCATTTCCTGGGGACCGAACACTGAAGCTTTCTTT.